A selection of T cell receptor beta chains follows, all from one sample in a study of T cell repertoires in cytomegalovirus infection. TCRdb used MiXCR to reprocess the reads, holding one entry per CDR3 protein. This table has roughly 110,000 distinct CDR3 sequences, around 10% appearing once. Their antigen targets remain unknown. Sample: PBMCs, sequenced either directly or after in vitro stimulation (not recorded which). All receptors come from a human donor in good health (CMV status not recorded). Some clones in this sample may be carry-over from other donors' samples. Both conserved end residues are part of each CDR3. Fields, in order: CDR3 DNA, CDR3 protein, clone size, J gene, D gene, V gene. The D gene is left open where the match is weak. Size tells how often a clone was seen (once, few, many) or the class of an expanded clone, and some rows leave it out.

CDR3 DNA: TGTGCCAGCAGCTTGATCTCGGGGGCAGGAGGTGGCTACACCTTC; CDR3 protein: CASSLISGAGGGYTF; clone size: many; J gene: TRBJ1-2; D gene: NA; V gene: TRBV7-9
CDR3 DNA: TGCGCCAGCAGCCAAGATAGGCTAGCGGGAGAGTTATCCTACGAGCAGTACTTC; CDR3 protein: CASSQDRLAGELSYEQYF; clone size: NA; J gene: TRBJ2-7; D gene: TRBD2; V gene: TRBV4-1
CDR3 DNA: TGCGCCAGCAGCCCGGGACAGGCCTACTCTGGGGCCAACGTCCTGACTTTC; CDR3 protein: CASSPGQAYSGANVLTF; clone size: many; J gene: TRBJ2-6; D gene: TRBD1; V gene: TRBV4-1
CDR3 DNA: TGTGCCAGCAGCTTAGGCGAAAGGGGCAATGAGCAGTTCTTC; CDR3 protein: CASSLGERGNEQFF; clone size: NA; J gene: TRBJ2-1; D gene: NA; V gene: TRBV11-2
CDR3 DNA: TGTGCCAGCAGTTTACAGGCGGTACATCAGTTCTTC; CDR3 protein: CASSLQAVHQFF; clone size: many; J gene: TRBJ2-1; D gene: NA; V gene: TRBV28
CDR3 DNA: TGTGCCAGCAGCACCCAAGCAGAGACCCAGTACTTC; CDR3 protein: CASSTQAETQYF; clone size: many; J gene: TRBJ2-5; D gene: NA; V gene: TRBV7-2
CDR3 DNA: TGCAGTGCCTCACTCAGGGGGCTCGTTCAGCCCCAGCATTTT; CDR3 protein: CSASLRGLVQPQHF; clone size: NA; J gene: TRBJ1-5; D gene: TRBD1; V gene: TRBV20-1
CDR3 DNA: TGTGCCAGCAGCTACGGGACTAGCGGGAGCGTAGGGGAGCTGTTTTTT; CDR3 protein: CASSYGTSGSVGELFF; clone size: many; J gene: TRBJ2-2; D gene: TRBD2; V gene: TRBV7-8
CDR3 DNA: TGTGCCAGCAGTTTCGGACACACAGATACGCAGTATTTT; CDR3 protein: CASSFGHTDTQYF; clone size: many; J gene: TRBJ2-3; D gene: NA; V gene: TRBV7-2
CDR3 DNA: TGCAGCGTTGGACAGGGGGTTTATACCGGGGAGCTGTTTTTT; CDR3 protein: CSVGQGVYTGELFF; clone size: NA; J gene: TRBJ2-2; D gene: TRBD1; V gene: TRBV29-1
CDR3 DNA: TGTGCCAGCAGTCCCCGGACGCCGCCAAAAAACATTCAGTACTTC; CDR3 protein: CASSPRTPPKNIQYF; clone size: NA; J gene: TRBJ2-4; D gene: NA; V gene: TRBV6-1
CDR3 DNA: TGTGCCAGTACCCCTGCCAGGGGGCGCCGAAGCACTGAAGCTTTCTTT; CDR3 protein: CASTPARGRRSTEAFF; clone size: many; J gene: TRBJ1-1; D gene: TRBD1; V gene: TRBV19
CDR3 DNA: TGTGCCACCAGAGACAGGGCAAGCTCTGGGGCCAACGTCCTGACTTTC; CDR3 protein: CATRDRASSGANVLTF; clone size: NA; J gene: TRBJ2-6; D gene: TRBD1; V gene: TRBV24-1
CDR3 DNA: TGTGCCAGCAGTTTAGCGCATCAGGGTTACCGAGAGACCCAGTACTTC; CDR3 protein: CASSLAHQGYRETQYF; clone size: NA; J gene: TRBJ2-5; D gene: NA; V gene: TRBV12-3/TRBV12-4
CDR3 DNA: TGTGCCAGCAGCGCCAGGGTGAACACCGGGGAGCTGTTTTTT; CDR3 protein: CASSARVNTGELFF; clone size: NA; J gene: TRBJ2-2; D gene: NA; V gene: TRBV5-4
CDR3 DNA: TGTGCCAGCAGTCCAGTAGGGGGGAACACCGGGGAGCTGTTTTTT; CDR3 protein: CASSPVGGNTGELFF; clone size: NA; J gene: TRBJ2-2; D gene: NA; V gene: TRBV12-3/TRBV12-4